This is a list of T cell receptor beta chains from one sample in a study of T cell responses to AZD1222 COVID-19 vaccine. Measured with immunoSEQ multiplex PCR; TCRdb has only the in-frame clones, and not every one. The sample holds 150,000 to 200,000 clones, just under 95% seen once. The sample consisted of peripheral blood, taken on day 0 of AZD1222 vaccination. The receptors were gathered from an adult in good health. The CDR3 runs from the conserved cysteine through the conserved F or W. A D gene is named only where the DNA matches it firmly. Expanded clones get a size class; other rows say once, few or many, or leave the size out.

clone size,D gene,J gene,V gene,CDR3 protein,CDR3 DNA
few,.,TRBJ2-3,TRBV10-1,CASSEKADTQYF,TGCGCCAGCAGTGAGAAGGCAGATACGCAGTATTTT
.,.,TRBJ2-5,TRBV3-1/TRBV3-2,CASSPPGLKETQYF,TGTGCCAGCAGCCCCCCCGGATTAAAAGAGACCCAGTACTTC
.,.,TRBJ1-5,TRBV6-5,CASSRSGSRQPQHF,TGTGCCAGCAGTCGCTCAGGGTCGCGTCAGCCCCAGCATTTT
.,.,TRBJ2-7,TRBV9,CASSVGPDRSEQYF,TGTGCCAGCAGCGTAGGCCCGGACAGATCCGAGCAGTACTTC
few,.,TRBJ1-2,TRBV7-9,CASSNRDGYTF,TGTGCCAGCAGCAACAGGGATGGCTACACCTTC
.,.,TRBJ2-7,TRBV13,CASSVGRGGSYEQYF,TGTGCCAGCAGCGTCGGACGGGGAGGCTCTTACGAGCAGTACTTC
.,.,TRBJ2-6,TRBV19,CASSSTGPAGANVLTF,TGTGCCAGTAGCTCAACAGGGCCTGCTGGGGCCAACGTCCTGACTTTC
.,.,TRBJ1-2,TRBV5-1,CASSLSPADSLHGYTF,TGCGCCAGCAGCTTGTCACCCGCGGACAGTCTCCATGGCTACACCTTC
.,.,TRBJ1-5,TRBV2,CASSDGNQPQHF,TGTGCCAGCAGTGACGGCAATCAGCCCCAGCATTTT
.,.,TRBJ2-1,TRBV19,CASSLVHYNEQFF,TGTGCCAGTAGTCTTGTACACTACAATGAGCAGTTCTTC
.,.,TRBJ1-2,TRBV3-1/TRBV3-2,CASSQRAAANYGYTF,TGTGCCAGCAGCCAAAGGGCGGCCGCTAACTATGGCTACACCTTC
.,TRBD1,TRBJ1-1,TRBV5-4,CASSLGQGSSTEAFF,TGTGCCAGCAGCTTGGGACAGGGGTCAAGCACTGAAGCTTTCTTT
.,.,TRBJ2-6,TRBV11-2,CASSLVGGTGANVLTF,TGTGCCAGCAGCTTAGTCGGGGGAACTGGGGCCAACGTCCTGACTTTC
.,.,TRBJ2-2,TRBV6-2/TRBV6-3,CASSYSSNPGELFF,TGTGCCAGCAGTTACTCGAGTAACCCCGGGGAGCTGTTTTTT
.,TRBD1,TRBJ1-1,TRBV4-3,CASSEKSGTANTEAFF,TGCGCCAGCAGCGAAAAATCCGGGACAGCCAACACTGAAGCTTTCTTT
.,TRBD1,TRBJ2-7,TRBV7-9,CASSLVGDSSYEQYF,TGTGCCAGCAGCTTAGTAGGGGACAGCTCCTACGAGCAGTACTTC
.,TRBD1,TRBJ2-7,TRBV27,CASSFLTGQGAFEQYF,TGTGCCAGCAGTTTTCTTACGGGACAGGGGGCGTTCGAGCAGTACTTC
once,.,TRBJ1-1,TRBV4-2,CASSQDHTGISLNTEAFF,TGTGCCAGCAGCCAAGATCATACAGGGATTAGTCTGAACACTGAAGCTTTCTTT
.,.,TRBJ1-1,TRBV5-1,CASSLIRGDTEAFF,TGCGCCAGCAGCTTGATACGGGGGGACACTGAAGCTTTCTTT
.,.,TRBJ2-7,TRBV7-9,CASSLYPQTYEQYF,TGTGCCAGCAGCTTATACCCCCAAACCTACGAGCAGTACTTC
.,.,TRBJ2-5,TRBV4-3,CASSHLGVGETQYF,TGCGCCAGCAGCCACCTAGGGGTCGGGGAGACCCAGTACTTC
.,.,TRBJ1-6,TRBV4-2,CASSQDLTTLSPLHF,TGTGCCAGCAGCCAAGATTTGACTACGCTATCACCCCTCCACTTT
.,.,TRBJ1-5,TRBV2,CASRRENQPQHF,TGTGCCAGTCGCCGGGAGAATCAGCCCCAGCATTTT
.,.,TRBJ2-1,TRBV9,CASSVVPQLHNEQFF,TGTGCCAGCAGCGTGGTCCCCCAGCTCCACAATGAGCAGTTCTTC
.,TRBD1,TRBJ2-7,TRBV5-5,CASSLTGAYEQYF,TGTGCCAGCAGCTTAACAGGGGCCTACGAGCAGTACTTC
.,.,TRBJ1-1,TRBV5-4,CASSLDEVNTEAFF,TGTGCCAGCAGCTTGGATGAGGTGAACACTGAAGCTTTCTTT